What follows are 10 T cell receptor beta chains derived from one specimen sequenced in a study of blood T cell repertoires in COVID-19. Data came from immunoSEQ multiplex PCR; TCRdb stores just in-frame clones and leaves some out. The sample lists 200,000 to 300,000 clones, 86% seen once, with about 10% in the top ten. The sample comprised peripheral blood. These TCRs come from a middle-aged man who had recovered from COVID-19.

The chain recombines TRBV7-6 with TRBJ1-5, with D hard to call. Germline V gives CDR1 SGHVS, CDR2 FNYEAQ. The CDR3 sequence is 12 residues long. Deletions cut 3 bases from V and 6 bases from J, with 6 bases between. The CDR3 reads CASSFGAQPQHF. CDR3 sequence (DNA): TGTGCCAGCAGCTTTGGAGCTCAGCCCCAGCATTTT. The full variable domain, its missing parts supplied by reference TRBV7-6 and TRBJ1-5, is GAGVSQSPRYKVTKRGQDVALRCDPISGHVSLYWYRQALGQGPEFLTYFNYEAQQDKSGLPNDRFSAERPEGSISTLTIQRTEQRDSAMYRCASSFGAQPQHFGDGTRLSIL.

J is TRBJ2-1 and V is TRBV6-2 or TRBV6-3; 12 bases align to TRBD2. The CDR3 covers 20 residues. With V trimmed by 5 bases and J by 4 bases, 18 bases remained unmatched. CDR1 and CDR2 (germline): MNHEY, SVGEGT. The CDR3 nucleotides read TGTGCCAGCAGTCCACCAGGGACTAGCGGGTGGGCCCGTCTATACAATGAGCAGTTCTTC. Translating it yields CASSPPGTSGWARLYNEQFF.

The chain is built from TRBV12-5 and TRBJ1-2; possible D gene TRBD1, 5 bases. The CDR3 extends over 13 amino acids. V shed 5 bases and J shed 4 bases, with 11 bases lying between them. Germline V gene data show CDR1 as LGHNT and CDR2 as FRNRAP. CDR3 nucleotides: TGTGCTAGTGGTGGCGGGACCTCCTATGGCTACACCTTC. It encodes CASGGGTSYGYTF. The whole variable domain, filled in from reference TRBV12-5 and TRBJ1-2, reads DARVTQTPRHKVTEMGQEVTMRCQPILGHNTVFWYRQTMMQGLELLAYFRNRAPLDDSGMPKDRFSAEMPDATLATLKIQPSEPRDSAVYFCASGGGTSYGYTFGSGTRLTVV.

The rearrangement links TRBV7-2 to TRBJ2-3; 10 bases align to TRBD2. Trimming at V came to 3 bases and at J to 2 bases, leaving 11 bases not matched to a gene. This CDR3 is 18 amino acids long. In germline, CDR1 is SGHTA, CDR2 FQGNSA. In nucleotides, the CDR3 is TGTGCCAGCAGCTTCTCCCCCCCTAGCGGGGGTTACACAGATACGCAGTATTTT. Its protein is CASSFSPPSGGYTDTQYF.

The chain joins TRBV29-1 to TRBJ1-1, with D unclear. This CDR3 has 12 residues. The germline CDR1 and CDR2 sequences are SQVTM and ANQGSEA. V lost 6 bases and J 7 bases, leaving 15 bases between the germline ends. CDR3 bases: TGCAGCGTGAGGGTATCAGGTGGTGAAGCTTTCTTT. Protein: CSVRVSGGEAFF.

The chain joins TRBV11-2 to TRBJ2-2; 8 nucleotides line up with TRBD2. With V trimmed by 4 bases and J by 1 base, 2 bases remained unmatched. Germline-derived CDR1 and CDR2 are SGHAT and FQNNGV. CDR3 length: 15 amino acids. For the CDR3, the DNA is TGTGCCAGCAGCTATCTAGCGGGGAACACCGGGGAGCTGTTTTTT. This sequence encodes CASSYLAGNTGELFF.

The chain combines TRBV6-5 with TRBJ2-1; 8 nucleotides align to TRBD2. J gave up 3 bases and V 4 bases, and 8 bases lay outside the gene matches. This CDR3 is built from 16 residues. Germline CDR1 MNHEY, CDR2 SVGAGI. The chain's CDR3 is CASSFAGGTLYNEQFF. In DNA, the CDR3 is TGTGCCAGCAGTTTCGCGGGGGGCACCCTCTACAATGAGCAGTTCTTC.

This chain uses TRBV27 with TRBJ1-3; perhaps TRBD1 as D (6 bases). This CDR3 has 16 amino acids. Per the germline V gene, CDR1 is MNHEY and CDR2 is SMNVEV (reference sequence). V lost 5 bases and J lost 0, with 14 bases in between. CDR3 in DNA: TGTGCCAGCAGTATCACAGGGATACTCTCTGGAAACACCATATATTTT. It specifies CASSITGILSGNTIYF.

The chain links TRBV3-1 (or the pseudogene TRBV3-2) to TRBJ2-7; the D is unclear. V dropped 1 base and J dropped 0 bases, with 13 bases sitting between them. The germline V gene has CDR1 LGHDT and CDR2 YNNKEL (reference sequence). This CDR3 comprises 16 residues. The CDR3 reads CASSQGFRGSSYEQYF. The CDR3 bases are TGTGCCAGCAGCCAAGGATTTCGCGGCAGCTCCTACGAGCAGTACTTC.

The chain uses TRBV14 and TRBJ2-1; D is unresolved. CDR1 is SGHDN, CDR2 FVKESK, per germline. V lost 1 base and J 2 bases, leaving 6 bases between the germline ends. The CDR3 has 14 residues. CDR3 DNA sequence: TGTGCCAGCAGCCAAGGTGCGGCCTACAATGAGCAGTTCTTC. Translated: CASSQGAAYNEQFF. Looking up the rest from reference TRBV14 and TRBJ2-1 gives the full variable domain: EAGVTQFPSHSVIEKGQTVTLRCDPISGHDNLYWYRRVMGKEIKFLLHFVKESKQDESGMPNNRFLAERTGGTYSTLKVQPAELEDSGVYFCASSQGAAYNEQFFGPGTRLTVL.